This is a list of T cell receptor beta chains from one sample in a study of blood T cell repertoires in COVID-19. Sequencing was performed with immunoSEQ multiplex PCR; in TCRdb, only in-frame clones are kept and a portion is missing. Of about 200,000 clones in the sample, under 90% are singletons; the top ten hold approximately 6.1%. Input material: peripheral blood. These receptors originate from an elderly man with acute or convalescent COVID-19. Each CDR3 is given with its conserved first and last residue. D genes are given only for firm matches. Part of the rows lack a size; the others show once, few, many or a class for expanded clones.

size | D | J | V | DNA | CDR3
few | NA | TRBJ1-3 | TRBV2 | TGTGCCAGCAGTGAGGGTACGGCAGGCTCTGGAAACACCATATATTTT | CASSEGTAGSGNTIYF
NA | TRBD1 | TRBJ1-5 | TRBV5-5 | TGTGCCAGCAGCTTGAGTGGGACAGGGGGAAATCAGCCCCAGCATTTT | CASSLSGTGGNQPQHF
NA | NA | TRBJ2-7 | TRBV6-1 | TGTGCCAGCAGTCCCCCTTTGGGGGGATCCTACGAGCAGTACTTC | CASSPPLGGSYEQYF
NA | NA | TRBJ2-5 | TRBV6-2/TRBV6-3 | TGTGCCAGCAGTTACTCCGGTCGGACCCAGTACTTC | CASSYSGRTQYF
NA | NA | TRBJ1-5 | TRBV6-1 | TGTGCCAGCAGTGATCTCCGCAATCAGCCCCAGCATTTT | CASSDLRNQPQHF
NA | NA | TRBJ2-5 | TRBV5-1 | TGCGCCAGCAGCTTGGCCGCGGGGTACGAGACCCAGTACTTC | CASSLAAGYETQYF
once | TRBD1 | TRBJ2-7 | TRBV11-2 | TGTGCCAGCAGCTTAGCGGACAGGGGGGCCTACGAGCAGTACTTC | CASSLADRGAYEQYF
NA | TRBD1 | TRBJ1-2 | TRBV7-2 | TGTGCCAGCAGCTTAGAGGGGACAGGGGCTTGGGGCTATACCTTC | CASSLEGTGAWGYTF
NA | TRBD1 | TRBJ2-6 | TRBV7-2 | TGTGCCAGCAGTCCGCCGGGACAGGGGAGCTCTGGGGCCAACGTCCTGACTTTC | CASSPPGQGSSGANVLTF
NA | NA | TRBJ2-3 | TRBV27 | TGTGCCAGCAGTCTCACAGGGCTCCTGACCACAGATACGCAGTATTTT | CASSLTGLLTTDTQYF
NA | NA | TRBJ2-7 | TRBV12-3/TRBV12-4 | TGTGCCAGCAGTTTGGGGGTCGGGGGCGAGCAGTACTTC | CASSLGVGGEQYF
NA | TRBD2 | TRBJ2-3 | TRBV5-1 | TGCGCCAGCAGCTTTACAGCGGGAGGCACAGATACGCAGTATTTT | CASSFTAGGTDTQYF
NA | NA | TRBJ2-3 | TRBV10-3 | TGTGCCATCAGTGAGCATCCTGACGGGACAGATACGCAGTATTTT | CAISEHPDGTDTQYF
NA | TRBD1 | TRBJ1-2 | TRBV29-1 | TGCAGCGTTGCACAGGGGGACTATGGCTACACCTTC | CSVAQGDYGYTF
NA | NA | TRBJ2-7 | TRBV5-1 | TGCGCCAGCAGCTTGAGACTAAGCGGAGGGACCCACGAGCAGTACTTC | CASSLRLSGGTHEQYF
NA | TRBD1 | TRBJ2-1 | TRBV19 | TGTGCCAGTAGTATTGGGACAGGGAGCTCCTACAATGAGCAGTTCTTC | CASSIGTGSSYNEQFF
NA | NA | TRBJ1-2 | TRBV4-2 | TGTGCCAGCAGCCAAGGGGGGGTGGGGAACTATGGCTACACCTTC | CASSQGGVGNYGYTF
once | TRBD1 | TRBJ1-1 | TRBV4-2 | TGTGCCAGCACCCTGGGACAGCAGTTGATGAACACTGAAGCTTTCTTT | CASTLGQQLMNTEAFF
NA | TRBD1 | TRBJ2-7 | TRBV28 | TGTGCCAGCAGTCGCGGGACAGGGCGCCCCCCGTACTTC | CASSRGTGRPPYF
NA | NA | TRBJ2-6 | TRBV28 | TGTGCCAGCAGTTTGGATTTCAGGGGCTCTGGGGCCAACGTCCTGACTTTC | CASSLDFRGSGANVLTF
NA | NA | TRBJ1-5 | TRBV18 | TGTGCCAGCTCCCCTTCCGCAGGGGCAAATCAGCCCCAGCATTTT | CASSPSAGANQPQHF
NA | NA | TRBJ1-2 | TRBV11-2 | TGTGCCAGCAGCCCTCAGATGACAGTTAACTATGGCTACACCTTC | CASSPQMTVNYGYTF
NA | TRBD1 | TRBJ2-3 | TRBV7-6 | TGTGCCAGCAGCTTAGCGGGACAGGGCGCAGATACGCAGTATTTT | CASSLAGQGADTQYF
few | TRBD2 | TRBJ2-7 | TRBV3-1/TRBV3-2 | TGTGCCAGCAGCCAAGATCGACTAGCGTCGGCCCACGAGCAGTACTTC | CASSQDRLASAHEQYF
NA | NA | TRBJ1-2 | TRBV25-1 | TGTGCCAGCAGTGGCGGATTCTATGGCTACACCTTC | CASSGGFYGYTF
NA | TRBD1 | TRBJ2-4 | TRBV11-3 | TGTGCCAGCAGCTTAGGACAGGGATACATTCAGTACTTC | CASSLGQGYIQYF
few | NA | TRBJ2-6 | TRBV5-1 | TGCGCCAGCAGCTTGGCTGTCTCTGGGGCCAACGTCCTGACTTTC | CASSLAVSGANVLTF
NA | NA | TRBJ1-4 | TRBV13 | TGTGCCAGCAGCTTACAGCGGACAGCTAATGAAAAACTGTTTTTT | CASSLQRTANEKLFF
NA | NA | TRBJ1-6 | TRBV7-2 | TGTGCCAGCAGCTTAGAAGCAGGGAACTCACCCCTCCACTTT | CASSLEAGNSPLHF
once | TRBD1 | TRBJ2-5 | TRBV4-3 | TGCGCCAGCAGCCAAGGGACAGGAGAGACCCAGTACTTC | CASSQGTGETQYF
NA | NA | TRBJ1-6 | TRBV27 | TGTGCCAGCAGTTTATCCTTTGGGAGCGCCAATTCACCCCTCCACTTT | CASSLSFGSANSPLHF
NA | NA | TRBJ2-7 | TRBV3-1/TRBV3-2 | TGTGCCAGTTCCCAATCAGTTTACGAGCAGTACTTC | CASSQSVYEQYF
once | NA | TRBJ1-3 | TRBV14 | TGTGCCAGCAGCCAAGGCAGGGTCTCTGGAAACACCATATATTTT | CASSQGRVSGNTIYF
NA | NA | TRBJ1-6 | TRBV10-2 | TGCGCCAGCAGTACACAGGGCAATTCACCCCTCCACTTT | CASSTQGNSPLHF
NA | TRBD1 | TRBJ1-1 | TRBV5-1 | TGCGCCAGCAGCTTGCAGGGGACAGGCGGTTGGGGAGCTTTCTTT | CASSLQGTGGWGAFF
NA | NA | TRBJ2-1 | TRBV29-1 | TGCAGCGTAGCGGTGTACAATGAGCAGTTCTTC | CSVAVYNEQFF
NA | TRBD2 | TRBJ2-1 | TRBV7-9 | TGTGCCAGCAGCCCTAGGATGAGCGGGAGGTTGAATGAGCAGTTCTTC | CASSPRMSGRLNEQFF
once | NA | TRBJ2-4 | TRBV19 | TGTGCCAGTAGTGCCACAGGGGGGGACATTCAGTACTTC | CASSATGGDIQYF
NA | NA | TRBJ1-6 | TRBV10-2 | TGCGCCAGCAGTTCACCGAGGGACGGGAGGGTAAATTCACCCCTCCACTTT | CASSSPRDGRVNSPLHF
NA | TRBD1 | TRBJ2-2 | TRBV3-1/TRBV3-2 | TGTGCCAGCAGTCTGGGACAGGGGGGGACCGGGGAGCTGTTTTTT | CASSLGQGGTGELFF
NA | NA | TRBJ1-2 | TRBV11-2 | TGTGCCAGCAGCCCCCCGGGATATGGCTACACCTTC | CASSPPGYGYTF
NA | TRBD2 | TRBJ2-5 | TRBV7-2 | TGTGCCAGCAGGGAAAGACTAGCGGAAGAGACCCAGTACTTC | CASRERLAEETQYF